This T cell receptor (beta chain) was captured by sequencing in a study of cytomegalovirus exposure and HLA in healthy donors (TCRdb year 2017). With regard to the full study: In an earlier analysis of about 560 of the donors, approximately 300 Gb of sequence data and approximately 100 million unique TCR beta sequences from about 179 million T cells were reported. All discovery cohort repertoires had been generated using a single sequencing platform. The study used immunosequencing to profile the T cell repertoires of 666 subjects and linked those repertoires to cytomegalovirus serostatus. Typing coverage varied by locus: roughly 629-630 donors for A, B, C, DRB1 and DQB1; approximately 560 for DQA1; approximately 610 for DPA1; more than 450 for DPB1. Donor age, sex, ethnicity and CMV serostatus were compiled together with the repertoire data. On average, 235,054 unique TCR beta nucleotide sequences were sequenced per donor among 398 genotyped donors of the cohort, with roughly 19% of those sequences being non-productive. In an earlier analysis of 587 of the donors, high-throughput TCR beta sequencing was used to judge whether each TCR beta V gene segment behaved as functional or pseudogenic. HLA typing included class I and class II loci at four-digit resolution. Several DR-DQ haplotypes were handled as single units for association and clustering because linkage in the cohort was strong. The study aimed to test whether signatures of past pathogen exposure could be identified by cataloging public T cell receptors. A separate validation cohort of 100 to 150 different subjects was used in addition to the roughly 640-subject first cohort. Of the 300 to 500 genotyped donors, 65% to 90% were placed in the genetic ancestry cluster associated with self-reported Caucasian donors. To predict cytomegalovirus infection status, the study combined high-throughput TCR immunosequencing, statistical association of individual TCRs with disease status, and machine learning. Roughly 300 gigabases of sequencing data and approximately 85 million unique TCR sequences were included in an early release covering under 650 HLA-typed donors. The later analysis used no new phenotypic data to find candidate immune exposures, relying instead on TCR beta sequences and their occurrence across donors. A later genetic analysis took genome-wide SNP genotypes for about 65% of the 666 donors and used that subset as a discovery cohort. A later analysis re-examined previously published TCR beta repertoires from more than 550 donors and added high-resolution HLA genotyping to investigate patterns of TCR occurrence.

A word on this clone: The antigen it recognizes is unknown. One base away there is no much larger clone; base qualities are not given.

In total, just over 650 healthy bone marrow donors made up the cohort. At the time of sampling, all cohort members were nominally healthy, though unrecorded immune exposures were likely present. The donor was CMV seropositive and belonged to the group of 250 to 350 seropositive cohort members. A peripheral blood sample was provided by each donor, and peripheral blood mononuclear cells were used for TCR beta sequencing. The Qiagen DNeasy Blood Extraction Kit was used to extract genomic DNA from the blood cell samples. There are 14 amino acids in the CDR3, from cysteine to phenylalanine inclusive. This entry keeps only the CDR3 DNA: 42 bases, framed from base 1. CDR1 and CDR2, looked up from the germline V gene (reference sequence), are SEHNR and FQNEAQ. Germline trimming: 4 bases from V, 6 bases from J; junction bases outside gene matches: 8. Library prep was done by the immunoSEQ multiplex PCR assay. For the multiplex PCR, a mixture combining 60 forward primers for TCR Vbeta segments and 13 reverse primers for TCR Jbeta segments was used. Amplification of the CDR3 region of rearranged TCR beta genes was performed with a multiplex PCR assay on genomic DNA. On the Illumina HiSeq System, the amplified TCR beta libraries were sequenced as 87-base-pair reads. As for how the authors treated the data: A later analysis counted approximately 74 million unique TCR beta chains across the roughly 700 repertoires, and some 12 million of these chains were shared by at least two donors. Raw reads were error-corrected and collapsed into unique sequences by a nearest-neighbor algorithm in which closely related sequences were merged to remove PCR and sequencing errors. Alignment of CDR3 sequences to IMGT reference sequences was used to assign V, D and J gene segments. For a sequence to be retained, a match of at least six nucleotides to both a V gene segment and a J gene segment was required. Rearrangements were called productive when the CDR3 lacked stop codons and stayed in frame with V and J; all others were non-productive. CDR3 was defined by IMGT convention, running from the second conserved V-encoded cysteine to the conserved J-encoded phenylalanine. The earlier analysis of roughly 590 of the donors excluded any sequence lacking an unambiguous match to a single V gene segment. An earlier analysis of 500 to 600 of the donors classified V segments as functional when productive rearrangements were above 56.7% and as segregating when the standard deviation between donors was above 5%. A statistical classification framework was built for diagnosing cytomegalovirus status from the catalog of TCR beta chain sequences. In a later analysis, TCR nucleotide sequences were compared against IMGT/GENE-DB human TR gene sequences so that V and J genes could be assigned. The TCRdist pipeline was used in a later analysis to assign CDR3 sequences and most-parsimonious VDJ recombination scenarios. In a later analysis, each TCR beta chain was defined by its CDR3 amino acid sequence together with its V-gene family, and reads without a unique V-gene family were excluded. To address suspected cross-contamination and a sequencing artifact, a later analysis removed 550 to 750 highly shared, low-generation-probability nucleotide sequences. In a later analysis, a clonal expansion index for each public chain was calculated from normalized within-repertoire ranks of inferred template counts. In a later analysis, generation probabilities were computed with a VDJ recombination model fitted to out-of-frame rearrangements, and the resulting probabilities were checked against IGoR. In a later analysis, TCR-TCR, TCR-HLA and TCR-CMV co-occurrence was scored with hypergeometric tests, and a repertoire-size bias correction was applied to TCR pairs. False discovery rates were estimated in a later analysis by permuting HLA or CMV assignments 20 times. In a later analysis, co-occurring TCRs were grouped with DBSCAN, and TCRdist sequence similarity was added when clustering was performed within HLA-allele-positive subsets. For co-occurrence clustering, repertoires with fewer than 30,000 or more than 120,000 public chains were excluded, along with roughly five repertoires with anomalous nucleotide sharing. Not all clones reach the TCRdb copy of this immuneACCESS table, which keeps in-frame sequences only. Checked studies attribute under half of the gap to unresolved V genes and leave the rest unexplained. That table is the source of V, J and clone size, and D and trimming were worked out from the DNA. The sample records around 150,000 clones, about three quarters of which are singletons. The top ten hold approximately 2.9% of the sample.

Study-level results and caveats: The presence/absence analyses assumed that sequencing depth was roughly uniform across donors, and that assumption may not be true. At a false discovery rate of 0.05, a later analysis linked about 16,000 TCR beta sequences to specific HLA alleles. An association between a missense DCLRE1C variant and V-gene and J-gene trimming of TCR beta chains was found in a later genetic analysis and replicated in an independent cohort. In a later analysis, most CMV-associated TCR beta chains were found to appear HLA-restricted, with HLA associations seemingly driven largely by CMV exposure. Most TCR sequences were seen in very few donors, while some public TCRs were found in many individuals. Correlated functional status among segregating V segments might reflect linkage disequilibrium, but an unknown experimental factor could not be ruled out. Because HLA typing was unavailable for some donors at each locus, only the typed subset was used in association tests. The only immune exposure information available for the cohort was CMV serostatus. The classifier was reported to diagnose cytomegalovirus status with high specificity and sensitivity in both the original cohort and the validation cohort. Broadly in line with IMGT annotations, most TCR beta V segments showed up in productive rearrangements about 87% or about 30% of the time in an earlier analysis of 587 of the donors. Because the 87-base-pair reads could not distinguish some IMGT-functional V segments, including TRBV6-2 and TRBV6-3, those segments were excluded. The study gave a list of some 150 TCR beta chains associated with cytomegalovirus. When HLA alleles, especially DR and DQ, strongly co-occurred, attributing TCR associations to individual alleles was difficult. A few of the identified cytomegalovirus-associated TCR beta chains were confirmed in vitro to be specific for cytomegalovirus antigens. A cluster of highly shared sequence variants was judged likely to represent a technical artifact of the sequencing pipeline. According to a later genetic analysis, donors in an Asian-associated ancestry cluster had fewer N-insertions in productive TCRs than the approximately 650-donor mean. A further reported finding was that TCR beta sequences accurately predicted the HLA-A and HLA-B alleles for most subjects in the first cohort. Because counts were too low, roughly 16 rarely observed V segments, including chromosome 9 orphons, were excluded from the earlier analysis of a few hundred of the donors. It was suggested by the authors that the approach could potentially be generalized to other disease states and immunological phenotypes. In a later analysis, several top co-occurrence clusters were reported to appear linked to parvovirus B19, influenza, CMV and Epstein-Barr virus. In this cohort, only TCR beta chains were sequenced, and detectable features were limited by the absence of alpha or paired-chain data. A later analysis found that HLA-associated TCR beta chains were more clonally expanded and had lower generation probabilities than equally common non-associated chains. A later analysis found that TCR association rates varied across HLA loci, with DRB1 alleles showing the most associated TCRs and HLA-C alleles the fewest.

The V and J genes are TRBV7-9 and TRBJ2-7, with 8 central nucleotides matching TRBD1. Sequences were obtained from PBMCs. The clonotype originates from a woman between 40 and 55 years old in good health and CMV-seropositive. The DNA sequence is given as TGTGCCAGCAGCTCTCGACAGGGGCAAGGCGAGCAGTACTTC. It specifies CASSSRQGQGEQYF.